This entry describes one T cell receptor beta chain. The data were obtained in a study of blood T cell repertoires in COVID-19. The V segment lost 4 bases and the J segment 1 base; nucleotides outside the gene matches: 6. Germline loops: CDR1 PRHDT, CDR2 FYEKMQ (reference sequence). This CDR3 contains 15 residues. Sequencing used immunoSEQ multiplex PCR; TCRdb keeps in-frame clones, though not all of them. The sample contains approximately 390,000 clones, just under 90% of which appear only once. The clonotype comes from a woman between 50 and 59 years old who had recovered from COVID-19. The rearrangement joins TRBV13 to TRBJ2-7; 8 bases align to TRBD2. Material for sequencing was PBMCs or T cells enriched from blood (not recorded which). In DNA, the CDR3 is TGTGCCAGCAGCTCGGCCCCGGGGGGGTCCTACGAGCAGTACTTC. Its translation is CASSSAPGGSYEQYF.